This is a list of T cell receptor beta chains from one sample in a study of tumor-infiltrating lymphocytes in primary liver carcinoma. TCRdb re-called the multiplex PCR reads through MiXCR, storing one row per CDR3 protein. This sample yields approximately 340,000 distinct CDR3 sequences, of which about 61% are seen a single time; roughly 6% belongs to the top ten. Material: peripheral blood. Receptors were obtained from a man aged 35 to 55 with primary liver carcinoma and hepatitis B virus infection. The CDR3 runs from the conserved cysteine through the conserved F or W. Each record gives: clone size, D gene, J gene, V gene, CDR3 protein, CDR3 DNA. The D gene is left open where the match is weak. Some rows have no size entry. The others give once, few or many, or a class for an expanded clone.

NA | NA | TRBJ2-3 | TRBV4-2 | CASSPGSAEGTDTRYF | TGTGCCAGCAGCCCCGGGTCAGCGGAGGGCACAGATACGCGGTATTTT
NA | TRBD2 | TRBJ2-5 | TRBV11-2 | CASMIAGVEIQYF | TGTGCCAGCATGATAGCGGGAGTGGAGATCCAGTACTTC
many | NA | TRBJ2-4 | TRBV6-5 | CASSGYGENIQYF | TGTGCCAGCTCGGGGTACGGGGAAAACATTCAGTACTTC
once | NA | TRBJ2-1 | TRBV29-1 | CSVRVGWLVYNEHFF | TGCAGCGTTAGGGTGGGGTGGCTGGTCTACAATGAGCATTTCTTC
few | TRBD2 | TRBJ2-7 | TRBV5-1 | CASSVGLAGGFGYEQYF | TGCGCCAGCAGCGTGGGACTAGCGGGGGGGTTCGGTTACGAGCAGTACTTC
many | TRBD1 | TRBJ1-6 | TRBV6-6 | CASSKSSGTDNSPLHF | TGTGCCAGCAGTAAGAGTTCCGGGACAGATAATTCACCCCTCCACTTT
NA | NA | TRBJ1-6 | TRBV11-2 | CASSPLPSSYNSPLCF | TGTGCCAGCAGCCCACTCCCGAGCTCCTATAATTCACCCCTCTGCTTT
many | TRBD2 | TRBJ2-3 | TRBV20-1 | CSAGTSGDTQYF | TGCAGTGCTGGGACTAGCGGAGATACGCAGTATTTT
NA | TRBD2 | TRBJ2-1 | TRBV11-2 | CPSSLSREGGETQNF | TGTCCCAGCAGCTTATCCCGGGAGGGCGGGGAGACCCAGAACTTC
NA | NA | TRBJ2-2 | TRBV11-2 | CATTLTRGGRWSGKLFF | TGTGCCACCACCCTAACGAGGGGTGGGAGGTGGTCCGGGAAGCTGTTTTTT
few | TRBD1 | TRBJ2-1 | TRBV5-4 | CASRPDRYYNEQFF | TGTGCCAGCAGACCGGACAGGTACTACAATGAGCAGTTCTTC
NA | NA | TRBJ2-3 | TRBV5-4 | CASSLNAADTRYF | TGTGCCAGCAGCTTGAATGCTGCAGATACGCGGTATTTT
NA | NA | TRBJ2-2 | TRBV5-1 | CASSQQGIRVAGELFF | TGCGCCAGCAGCCAGCAGGGAATCCGGGTCGCCGGGGAGCTGTTTTTT
NA | TRBD1 | TRBJ1-1 | TRBV6-6 | CVSSSETGGATEAFF | TGTGTCAGCAGTTCCGAGACAGGGGGCGCGACTGAAGCTTTCTTT
few | NA | TRBJ1-1 | TRBV30 | CAWSVRRDTEAFF | TGTGCCTGGAGTGTACGACGGGATACTGAAGCTTTCTTT
NA | TRBD2 | TRBJ2-1 | TRBV11-2 | CASSLVGGLVGSVEPFF | TGTGCCAGCAGCTTAGTCGGGGGACTAGTGGGCTCGGTCGAGCCGTTCTTC
NA | TRBD2 | TRBJ2-1 | TRBV4-1 | CANSQVSTSGIQFF | TGCGCCAACAGCCAAGTGTCAACTAGCGGCATACAGTTCTTC
many | NA | TRBJ2-5 | TRBV6-6 | CASSYSRQSAETQYF | TGTGCCAGCAGTTACTCTAGACAGTCTGCAGAGACCCAGTACTTC
NA | NA | TRBJ1-1 | TRBV29-1 | CGVMPGISEAFF | TGCGGCGTCATGCCAGGAATCTCTGAAGCTTTCTTT
NA | NA | TRBJ2-1 | TRBV5-6 | CASSGSPGYNEQFF | TGTGCCAGCAGCGGGTCGCCGGGCTACAATGAGCAGTTCTTC
many | NA | TRBJ2-3 | TRBV10-2 | CASASTSGLTDTQYF | TGCGCCAGCGCGTCCACCTCGGGACTCACAGATACGCAGTATTTT
NA | TRBD2 | TRBJ2-7 | TRBV18 | CASRPGGIYEQYF | TGTGCCAGCCGGCCGGGGGGTATCTACGAGCAGTACTTC
NA | NA | TRBJ1-2 | TRBV5-6 | CASRCRGRTTNYGYTF | TGTGCCAGCAGGTGCAGGGGCAGAACGACGAACTATGGCTACACCTTC
few | TRBD1 | TRBJ2-2 | TRBV13 | CASSSRPGQGVAGELFF | TGTGCCAGCAGCTCGCGACCTGGACAGGGGGTAGCCGGGGAGCTGTTTTTT
NA | NA | TRBJ2-1 | TRBV5-1 | CASSPIGGGVTDNEQFF | TGCGCCAGCAGCCCCATTGGTGGAGGAGTTACCGACAATGAGCAGTTCTTC
NA | NA | TRBJ1-5 | TRBV11-2 | CAGSPGTNQPQHF | TGTGCTGGCAGCCCGGGGACAAATCAGCCCCAGCATTTT
NA | TRBD1 | TRBJ2-2 | TRBV6-5 | CASSYSRDRFTGELFF | TGTGCCAGCAGTTACTCGCGGGACAGGTTCACCGGGGAGCTGTTTTTT
many | NA | TRBJ2-2 | TRBV11-2 | CASSLARRELFF | TGTGCCAGCAGCTTAGCCAGGCGGGAGCTGTTTTTT
NA | NA | TRBJ1-2 | TRBV7-3 | CASSQNPYRENGYTF | TGTGCCAGCAGCCAAAACCCCTACAGGGAGAATGGCTACACCTTC
many | TRBD2 | TRBJ2-3 | TRBV12-3/TRBV12-4 | CASSLAGGITDTQYF | TGTGCCAGCAGTCTAGCGGGAGGGATCACAGATACGCAGTATTTT
NA | NA | TRBJ2-6 | TRBV7-8 | CASSLDGMGAGANVLTF | TGTGCCAGCAGCTTAGACGGGATGGGGGCTGGGGCCAACGTCCTGACTTTC
many | NA | TRBJ1-4 | TRBV5-4 | CASSRRGEKLFF | TGTGCCAGCAGCCGCAGGGGTGAAAAACTGTTTTTT
NA | NA | TRBJ2-4 | TRBV21-1 | CASSAPGGVLAKNIQYF | TGTGCCAGCAGCGCCCCCGGGGGGGTGTTAGCTAAAAACATTCAGTACTTC
few | NA | TRBJ1-2 | TRBV6-2/TRBV6-3 | CASSYSNPGYYGYTF | TGTGCCAGCAGTTACTCGAATCCGGGGTACTATGGCTACACCTTC
NA | NA | TRBJ2-7 | TRBV11-2 | CASSPPEGYEQYF | TGTGCCAGTAGCCCCCCCGAGGGGTACGAGCAGTACTTC
many | NA | TRBJ2-7 | TRBV6-2/TRBV6-3 | CASRDYLYEQYF | TGTGCCAGCAGGGACTACTTATACGAGCAGTACTTC
NA | NA | TRBJ2-5 | TRBV12-3/TRBV12-4 | CANSFLKQTGGQETQYF | TGTGCCAACAGTTTCCTCAAACAAACTGGCGGGCAAGAGACCCAGTACTTC
NA | NA | TRBJ2-3 | TRBV4-3 | CASSRLSSEEDTQYF | TGCGCCAGCAGCCGACTATCGTCAGAGGAAGATACGCAGTATTTT
many | NA | TRBJ2-1 | TRBV4-1 | CASSQAVRGSYNEQFF | TGCGCCAGCAGCCAAGCGGTGCGGGGTTCCTACAATGAGCAGTTCTTC
NA | NA | TRBJ2-3 | TRBV2 | CASSEGAGLTDTQYF | TGTGCCAGCAGTGAAGGGGCGGGCCTCACAGATACGCAGTATTTT
NA | NA | TRBJ2-1 | TRBV11-2 | CASCEHGEQFF | TGTGCCAGCTGCGAACATGGTGAGCAGTTCTTC
NA | NA | TRBJ1-2 | TRBV5-1 | CASRYGSGPNYGYTF | TGCGCCAGCAGATACGGATCAGGACCGAACTATGGCTACACCTTC
few | NA | TRBJ1-1 | TRBV6-2/TRBV6-3 | CASSYLPGRGDTEAFF | TGTGCCAGCAGTTACCTCCCCGGACGGGGAGACACTGAAGCTTTCTTT
NA | NA | TRBJ2-1 | TRBV5-4 | CASSPSVSSYNEQFF | TGTGCCAGCAGCCCTAGCGTGAGCTCCTACAATGAGCAGTTCTTC